The rows below give T cell receptor beta chains drawn from one sample of a study of radiotherapy plus CTLA-4 blockade in lung cancer. This table comes from immunoSEQ multiplex PCR, and its TCRdb copy is limited to in-frame clones, with some not included. This table has about 110,000 clones, roughly 80% appearing once. The sequenced sample was peripheral blood, obtained from a patient treated with radiotherapy plus ipilimumab. These TCRs come from a human donor with non-small cell lung cancer that progressed on radiotherapy plus ipilimumab. Some clones in this sample may be carry-over from other donors' samples. The CDR3 runs from the conserved cysteine through the conserved F or W. The D gene is left open where the match is weak. Size values are once, few and many counts, or a class for expanded clones, and some rows have none.

v_gene	j_gene	abundance	d_gene	CDR3aa	CDR3nt
TRBV30	TRBJ1-2	once	.	CAWIPTLGGAKTYGYTF	TGTGCCTGGATCCCCACTCTAGGGGGGGCGAAAACCTATGGCTACACCTTC
TRBV6-5	TRBJ1-6	.	.	CASSENSPLHF	TGTGCCAGCAGTGAAAATTCACCCCTCCACTTT
TRBV9	TRBJ1-1	.	.	CASNLGQGKTEAFF	TGTGCCAGCAACCTCGGACAAGGGAAAACTGAAGCTTTCTTT
TRBV5-4	TRBJ2-1	once	.	CASSPGGRGSYNEQFF	TGTGCCAGCAGCCCTGGGGGCCGGGGCTCCTACAATGAGCAGTTCTTC
TRBV29-1	TRBJ2-5	once	TRBD1	CSAAGGDKSQETQYF	TGCAGCGCGGCAGGGGGAGACAAATCCCAAGAGACCCAGTACTTC
TRBV28	TRBJ1-5	.	.	CASSFPLGGSQPQHF	TGTGCCAGCAGTTTCCCGCTGGGCGGTAGTCAGCCCCAGCATTTT
TRBV5-1	TRBJ1-4	.	TRBD1	CASRSEGASEKLFF	TGCGCCAGCAGAAGTGAGGGGGCTTCTGAAAAACTGTTTTTT
TRBV10-1	TRBJ2-7	.	TRBD2	CAPLLGGSDEQYF	TGCGCCCCCCTTTTGGGGGGGAGCGACGAGCAGTACTTC
TRBV19	TRBJ2-1	once	.	CASTAMRRNEQFF	TGTGCCAGTACGGCGATGCGAAGGAATGAGCAGTTCTTC
TRBV5-1	TRBJ1-1	.	.	CASSLYKGSTEAFF	TGCGCCAGCAGCCTTTACAAGGGGAGCACTGAAGCTTTCTTT
TRBV10-3	TRBJ2-1	.	TRBD2	CATHGFRLAETQQHNEQFF	TGTGCCACGCACGGGTTTCGACTAGCGGAGACACAACAACACAATGAGCAGTTCTTC
TRBV5-6	TRBJ2-3	.	.	CASSLWADTQYF	TGTGCCAGCAGCTTATGGGCAGATACGCAGTATTTT
TRBV9	TRBJ2-7	.	.	CASSAGQVPQPSYEQYF	TGTGCCAGCAGCGCCGGACAAGTGCCCCAACCCTCCTACGAGCAGTACTTC
TRBV19	TRBJ1-1	.	TRBD1	CASSVKTGVEAFF	TGTGCCAGTAGCGTCAAAACAGGGGTTGAAGCTTTCTTT
TRBV7-2	TRBJ2-5	.	.	CASSFAGEETQYF	TGTGCCAGCAGCTTCGCAGGGGAAGAGACCCAGTACTTC
TRBV7-8	TRBJ1-4	.	.	CASSPRAGGEKLFF	TGTGCCAGCAGCCCCAGGGCCGGCGGTGAAAAACTGTTTTTT
TRBV5-4	TRBJ2-1	.	.	CASSTSHEQFF	TGTGCCAGCAGCACCAGCCATGAGCAGTTCTTC
TRBV13	TRBJ2-1	.	.	CASSLPAVYNEQFF	TGTGCCAGCAGCTTACCGGCAGTATACAATGAGCAGTTCTTC
TRBV5-1	TRBJ2-7	.	.	CASSDGGYSYEQYF	TGCGCCAGCAGCGACGGGGGCTACTCCTACGAGCAGTACTTC
TRBV7-2	TRBJ1-6	.	.	CASDLEGISSYNSPLHF	TGTGCCAGCGACCTCGAGGGGATAAGCTCCTATAATTCACCCCTCCACTTT
TRBV7-2	TRBJ2-1	once	.	CASSSSYPYNEQFF	TGTGCCAGCAGCTCATCATATCCCTACAATGAGCAGTTCTTC
TRBV5-1	TRBJ2-7	.	.	CASSLATGPLQYF	TGCGCCAGCAGCTTGGCGACAGGCCCTCTTCAGTACTTC
TRBV10-3	TRBJ2-3	few	TRBD1	CAISEAGTGGSTDTQYF	TGTGCCATCAGTGAGGCGGGGACAGGAGGGTCGACAGATACGCAGTATTTT